Listed below are T cell receptor beta chains from one sample, sequenced in a study of blood T cell repertoires in COVID-19. The assay was immunoSEQ multiplex PCR, and TCRdb's table has in-frame clones only and misses some. The table includes some 78,000 clones, roughly 84% detected once. Sequenced sample: peripheral blood. These receptor sequences come from a man in his forties or fifties with acute or convalescent COVID-19. The CDR3 runs from the conserved cysteine through the conserved F or W. The D gene is left open where the match is weak. Where a row states a size, it is once, few, many or the class of an expanded clone; other rows omit it.

.	.	TRBJ2-1	TRBV10-2	CASSETLANEQFF	TGCGCCAGCAGTGAGACCCTGGCCAATGAGCAGTTCTTC
.	TRBD1	TRBJ1-5	TRBV6-1	CASSERQGGGQPQHF	TGTGCCAGCAGTGAAAGACAGGGCGGCGGTCAGCCCCAGCATTTT
.	TRBD1	TRBJ1-3	TRBV28	CASSPRGTGNTIYF	TGTGCCAGCAGTCCCAGGGGGACTGGAAACACCATATATTTT
.	TRBD1	TRBJ1-4	TRBV27	CASSFGTEFGKLFF	TGTGCCAGCAGTTTCGGGACAGAGTTTGGAAAACTGTTTTTT
.	.	TRBJ1-1	TRBV5-1	CASSFEAYGGTEAFF	TGCGCCAGCAGCTTCGAGGCTTATGGGGGGACTGAAGCTTTCTTT
once	TRBD1	TRBJ2-7	TRBV19	CASSMGQGFRGEQYF	TGTGCCAGTAGTATGGGACAGGGGTTTCGCGGCGAGCAGTACTTC
.	TRBD2	TRBJ2-3	TRBV30	CAWSTSGIVDTQYF	TGTGCCTGGAGTACTAGCGGGATTGTAGATACGCAGTATTTT
once	.	TRBJ2-5	TRBV2	CASSNFGARETQYF	TGTGCCAGCAGTAACTTTGGGGCTAGAGAGACCCAGTACTTC
.	.	TRBJ2-2	TRBV19	CASSIGGGMRTGELFF	TGTGCCAGTAGTATAGGTGGCGGGATGAGGACCGGGGAGCTGTTTTTT
.	TRBD1	TRBJ1-2	TRBV10-1	CAAGTGLNYGYTF	TGCGCCGCGGGGACAGGTCTTAACTATGGCTACACCTTC
.	TRBD1	TRBJ1-2	TRBV2	CASGQGAGGYGYTF	TGTGCCAGCGGACAGGGGGCCGGAGGCTATGGCTACACCTTC
.	TRBD1	TRBJ1-5	TRBV7-8	CASLPGTGVYSNQPQHF	TGTGCCAGCCTCCCAGGGACAGGGGTGTATAGCAATCAGCCCCAGCATTTT
.	.	TRBJ2-2	TRBV7-2	CASSLNQGGGELFF	TGTGCCAGCAGCTTAAATCAAGGAGGCGGGGAGCTGTTTTTT
.	.	TRBJ1-1	TRBV6-4	CASSDLRAKSSEAFF	TGTGCCAGCAGTGACCTCAGGGCAAAATCTTCTGAAGCTTTCTTT
few	.	TRBJ2-2	TRBV3-1/TRBV3-2	CASSQDGGGLPNTGELFF	TGTGCCAGCAGCCAAGATGGGGGAGGACTGCCGAACACCGGGGAGCTGTTTTTT
.	.	TRBJ1-6	TRBV30	CAWAGSYNSPLHF	TGTGCCTGGGCAGGTTCCTATAATTCACCCCTCCACTTT